The clone carrying this T cell receptor (beta chain) was picked up a small number of times. This sample was included in a study of blood T cells in healthy people across ages. V was pared by 2 bases and J by 1 base, with 7 bases of the junction left unmatched. CDR1 and CDR2 (germline): SGHRS, YFSETQ. The CDR3 sequence is 16 residues long. A second PCR, run for about 7 to 12 cycles, used a sample-barcoded 5' primer plus a J-beta primer mix. TCRdb re-called the 5' RACE reads with MiXCR, one entry per CDR3 protein. This table has over a million distinct CDR3 sequences, about 45% appearing once. The sequenced sample consisted of blood. The source of this sequence is a woman younger than 35 in good health. The J gene is TRBJ2-3, the V gene TRBV5-1; the match to TRBD1 covers 7 bases. DNA for the CDR3: TGCGCCAGCAGCTTAGGACAGGTTTTAGGCACAGATACGCAGTATTTT. Encoded protein: CASSLGQVLGTDTQYF.